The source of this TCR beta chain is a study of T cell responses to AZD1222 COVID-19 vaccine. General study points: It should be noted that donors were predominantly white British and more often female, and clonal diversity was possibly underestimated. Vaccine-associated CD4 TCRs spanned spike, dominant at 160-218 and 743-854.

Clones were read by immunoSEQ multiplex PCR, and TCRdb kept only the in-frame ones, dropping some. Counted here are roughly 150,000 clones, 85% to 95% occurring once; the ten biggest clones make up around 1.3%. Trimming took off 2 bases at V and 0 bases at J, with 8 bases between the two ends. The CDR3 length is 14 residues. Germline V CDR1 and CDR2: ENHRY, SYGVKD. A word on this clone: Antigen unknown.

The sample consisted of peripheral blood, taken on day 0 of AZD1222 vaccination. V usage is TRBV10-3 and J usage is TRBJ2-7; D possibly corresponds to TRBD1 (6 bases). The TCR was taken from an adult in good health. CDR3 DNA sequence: TGTGCCATCAGTGAGGACAGGAGCTCCTACGAGCAGTACTTC. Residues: CAISEDRSSYEQYF.